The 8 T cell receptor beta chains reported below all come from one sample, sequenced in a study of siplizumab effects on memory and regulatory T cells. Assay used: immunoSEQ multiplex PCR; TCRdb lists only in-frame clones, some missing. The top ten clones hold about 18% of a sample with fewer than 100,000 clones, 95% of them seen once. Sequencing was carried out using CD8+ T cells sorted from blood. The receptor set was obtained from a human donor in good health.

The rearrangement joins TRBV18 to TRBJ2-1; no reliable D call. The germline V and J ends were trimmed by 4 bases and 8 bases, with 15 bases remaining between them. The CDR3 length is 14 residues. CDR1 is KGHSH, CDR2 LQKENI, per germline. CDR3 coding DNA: TGTGCCAGCTCACGCGCGACCCGCAGACATGAGCAGTTCTTC. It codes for CASSRATRRHEQFF.

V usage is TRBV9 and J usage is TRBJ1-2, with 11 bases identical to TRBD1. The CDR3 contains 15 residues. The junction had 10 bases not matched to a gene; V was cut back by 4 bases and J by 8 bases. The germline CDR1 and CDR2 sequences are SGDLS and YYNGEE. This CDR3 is CASSQWTGGAYGYTF. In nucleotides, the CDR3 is TGTGCCAGCAGCCAATGGACAGGGGGCGCCTACGGCTACACCTTC.

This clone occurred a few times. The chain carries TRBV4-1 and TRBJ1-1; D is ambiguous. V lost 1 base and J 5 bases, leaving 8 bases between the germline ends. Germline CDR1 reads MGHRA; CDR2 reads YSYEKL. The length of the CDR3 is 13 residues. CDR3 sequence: CASSQVRGTEAFF. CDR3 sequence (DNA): TGCGCCAGCAGCCAAGTACGTGGGACTGAAGCTTTCTTT.

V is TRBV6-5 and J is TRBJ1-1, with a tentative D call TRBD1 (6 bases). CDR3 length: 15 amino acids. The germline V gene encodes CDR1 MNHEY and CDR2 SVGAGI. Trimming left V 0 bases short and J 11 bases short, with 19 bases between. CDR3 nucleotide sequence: TGTGCCAGCAGTTACTCTGGCAGGGGCTTCATTGAGGCTTTCTTT. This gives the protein CASSYSGRGFIEAFF.

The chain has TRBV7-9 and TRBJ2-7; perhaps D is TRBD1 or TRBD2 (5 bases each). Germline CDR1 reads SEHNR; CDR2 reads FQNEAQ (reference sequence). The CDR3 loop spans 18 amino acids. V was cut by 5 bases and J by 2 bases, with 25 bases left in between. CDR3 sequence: CASSPRGARPYHPYEQYF. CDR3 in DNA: TGTGCCAGCAGCCCAAGAGGGGCCAGGCCATACCATCCCTACGAGCAGTACTTC.

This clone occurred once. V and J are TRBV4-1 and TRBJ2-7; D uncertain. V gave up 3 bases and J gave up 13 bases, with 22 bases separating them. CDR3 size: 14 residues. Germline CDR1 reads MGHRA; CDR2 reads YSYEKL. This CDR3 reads CASSQMGFGYERYF. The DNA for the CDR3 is TGCGCCAGCAGCCAGATGGGGTTTGGCTACGAGCGATACTTC.

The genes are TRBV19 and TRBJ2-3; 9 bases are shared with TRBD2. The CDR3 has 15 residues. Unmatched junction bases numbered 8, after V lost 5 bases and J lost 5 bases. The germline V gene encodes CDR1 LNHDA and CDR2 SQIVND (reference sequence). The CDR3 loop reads CASSRLAEGVDTQYF. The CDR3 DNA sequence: TGTGCCAGTAGTCGACTAGCGGAGGGGGTAGATACGCAGTATTTT.

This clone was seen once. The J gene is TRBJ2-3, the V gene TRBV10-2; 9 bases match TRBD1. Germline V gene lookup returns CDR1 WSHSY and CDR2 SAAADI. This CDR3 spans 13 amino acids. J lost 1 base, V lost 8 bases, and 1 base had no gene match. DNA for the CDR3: TGCGCCAGCCGGGACAGGGGCACAGATACGCAGTATTTT. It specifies CASRDRGTDTQYF.